The text below deals with one T cell receptor beta chain. Its antigen is not identified. This record comes from a study of beta chain features in type 1 diabetes. Study conclusions and caveats: All four CD4+ subsets from Type 1 diabetes patients carried moderately but significantly shorter TCRB CDR3s. Insertions were fewer and deletions more numerous at VDJ junctions in type 1 diabetes patients.

cDNA synthesis used the whole RNA isolate, giving expressed TCRB sequences. Generated by immunoSEQ multiplex PCR, the TCRdb table keeps only in-frame clones and is missing some. The sample shows 60,000 to 75,000 clones, about 50% of them seen only once. This sequence was found in a man in his thirties or forties with type 1 diabetes. The specimen was central memory CD4+ T cells from blood.

This CDR3 reads CASSLVGQGGTEAFF. CDR3 nucleotide sequence: TGTGCCAGCAGCTTAGTCGGACAGGGAGGGACTGAAGCTTTCTTT. This chain links TRBV11-3 with TRBJ1-1; 8 nucleotides agree with TRBD1. The CDR3 consists of 15 residues. Germline values: CDR1 SGHNT, CDR2 YENEEA. V dropped 1 base and J dropped 5; count of bases not matched to a gene: 6.